One sample yielded the 18 T cell receptor beta chains listed below, sequenced in a study of blood T cell repertoires in COVID-19. Sequencing used immunoSEQ multiplex PCR; TCRdb keeps in-frame clones, though not all of them. The data contain about 320,000 clones, about 85% of them singletons. Sequenced: PBMCs or T cells enriched from blood (not recorded which). Source of these receptors: a woman younger than 45 who had been exposed to COVID-19.

The V and J genes are TRBV28 and TRBJ1-3, with no clear D. Germline V gene lookup returns CDR1 MDHEN and CDR2 SYDVKM. V was pared by 2 bases and J by 0 bases, with 5 bases between. This CDR3 has 14 residues. CDR3 bases: TGTGCCAGCAGTTTAGGAGTCTCTGGAAACACCATATATTTT. Translated: CASSLGVSGNTIYF. Supplemented by reference TRBV28 and TRBJ1-3, the full variable domain reads DVKVTQSSRYLVKRTGEKVFLECVQDMDHENMFWYRQDPGLGLRLIYFSYDVKMKEKGDIPEGYSVSREKKERFSLILESASTNQTSMYLCASSLGVSGNTIYFGEGSWLTVV.

The gene calls are TRBV21-1 and TRBJ1-2; no DNA check was done on the table's D call, TRBD1. TRBV21-1 is a known pseudogene. This CDR3 contains 17 residues. This CDR3 reads CASSKLSRDRESYGYTF. The DNA of the CDR3 is TGTGCCAGCAGCAAATTGTCTAGGGACAGGGAATCTTATGGCTACACCTTC.

The rearrangement uses TRBV30 and TRBJ2-7, with TRBD1 matching over 9 bases. Germline V gene data show CDR1 as GTSNPN and CDR2 as SVGIG (reference sequence). The CDR3 spans 14 residues. J lost 3 bases, V lost 2 bases, and 5 bases had no gene match. CDR3 bases: TGTGCCTGGAGTAGGGGGACAGGGAGCTACGAGCAGTACTTC. This translates into CAWSRGTGSYEQYF.

The V call is TRBV11-3, the J call TRBJ1-2; D remains unclear. V was cut by 4 bases and J by 2 bases, with 8 bases left in between. This CDR3 is 13 amino acids long. The germline CDR1 and CDR2 sequences are SGHNT and YENEEA. The CDR3 region is CASSWPVNYGYTF. The CDR3 region has the DNA TGTGCCAGCAGCTGGCCAGTAAACTATGGCTACACCTTC.

This clone appeared once. V and J are TRBV9 and TRBJ1-6, with D unclear. Trimming removed 3 bases from V and 0 bases from J, with 13 bases in between. This CDR3 is built from 17 residues. Looked up from germline, CDR1 is SGDLS and CDR2 is YYNGEE. The CDR3 nucleotides read TGTGCCAGCAGCGCAGCTCCCCGGAGCTCCTATAATTCACCCCTCCACTTT. This sequence encodes CASSAAPRSSYNSPLHF.

This rearrangement joins TRBV4-2 to TRBJ1-1, with a possible D match to TRBD1 (5 bases). The CDR3 has 15 residues. The V and J ends lost 0 bases and 8 bases respectively, with 16 bases between them. Germline lookup yields CDR1 LGHNA and CDR2 YNFKEQ. CDR3 DNA sequence: TGTGCCAGCAGCCAAGATCGGGGGGGGTTCGTAGAAGCTTTCTTT. Protein: CASSQDRGGFVEAFF.

The chain links TRBV6-2 or TRBV6-3 to TRBJ2-1; D not certain. Deletions cut 0 bases from V and 6 bases from J, with 9 bases between. This CDR3 spans 14 amino acids. In germline, CDR1 is MNHEY, CDR2 SVGEGT. CDR3 sequence (DNA): TGTGCCAGCAGTTACTCGGGTGAGGCCAATGAGCAGTTCTTC. Translating it yields CASSYSGEANEQFF.

This clone was seen only once. The gene calls are TRBV5-1 and TRBJ1-2; D perhaps matches TRBD1 (6 bases). Per the germline V gene, CDR1 is SGHRS and CDR2 is YFSETQ. V was clipped by 4 bases and J by 4 bases, with 14 bases between them. The CDR3 is 14 residues long. DNA of the CDR3: TGCGCCAGCAGCCGGGACACGGCTAGCTATGGCTACACCTTC. This codes for CASSRDTASYGYTF.

V gene TRBV5-1 combines with J gene TRBJ2-2; the D gene is possibly TRBD2 (6 bases). V lost 4 bases and J 5 bases, leaving 12 bases between the germline ends. The CDR3 length is 14 residues. Germline-derived CDR1 and CDR2 are SGHRS and YFSETQ. CDR3 nucleotides: TGCGCCAGCAGCACGGACGGGAGTACCGGGGAGCTGTTTTTT. Translated: CASSTDGSTGELFF.

The rearrangement joins TRBV6-2 or TRBV6-3 to TRBJ2-1; perhaps TRBD2 as D (7 bases). The germline V and J ends were trimmed by 5 bases and 8 bases, with 16 bases remaining between them. In germline, CDR1 is MNHEY, CDR2 SVGEGT. The CDR3 contains 14 residues. The DNA for the CDR3 is TGTGCCAGCAGTGGGGGGGGCGGGCAAGATGAGCAGTTCTTC. Its protein is CASSGGGGQDEQFF.

CDR3 in amino acids: CASSLLRGRGYGYTF. The CDR3 DNA sequence: TGTGCCAGCAGTTTACTCAGGGGGCGGGGGTATGGCTACACCTTC. The V and J genes are TRBV28 and TRBJ1-2; 8 bases fit TRBD1. The germline CDR1 and CDR2 sequences are MDHEN and SYDVKM. With 2 bases clipped from V and 5 bases from J, the junction kept 7 bases outside the gene matches. The CDR3 sequence is 15 residues long.

The J gene is TRBJ2-5, the V gene TRBV11-2; D is undetermined. V dropped 4 bases and J dropped 0 bases, with 9 bases sitting between them. Germline lookup yields CDR1 SGHAT and CDR2 FQNNGV. The CDR3 runs 14 residues. For the CDR3, the DNA is TGTGCCAGCAGCTCCCGCGAAAACCAAGAGACCCAGTACTTC. This translates into CASSSRENQETQYF. Complete variable domain (other parts from reference TRBV11-2 and TRBJ2-5): EAGVAQSPRYKIIEKRQSVAFWCNPISGHATLYWYQQILGQGPKLLIQFQNNGVVDDSQLPKDRFSAERLKGVDSTLKIQPAKLEDSAVYLCASSSRENQETQYFGPGTRLLVL.

The chain recombines TRBV7-9 with TRBJ1-4; D call uncertain. Germline CDR1 is SEHNR and CDR2 is FQNEAQ (reference sequence). V was pared by 5 bases and J by 7 bases, with 17 bases between. This CDR3 comprises 15 residues. CDR3 loop: CASSPPTREGEKLFF. The CDR3 DNA sequence: TGTGCCAGCAGCCCGCCGACACGGGAAGGTGAAAAACTGTTTTTT. Using reference TRBV7-9 and TRBJ1-4 for the parts outside the CDR3, the full variable domain is DTGVSQNPRHKITKRGQNVTFRCDPISEHNRLYWYRQTLGQGPEFLTYFQNEAQLEKSRLLSDRFSAERPKGSFSTLEIQRTEQGDSAMYLCASSPPTREGEKLFFGSGTQLSVL.

This chain joins TRBV5-1 and TRBJ1-1; D is uncertain. Germline assignment: CDR1 SGHRS and CDR2 YFSETQ. The length of the CDR3 is 13 residues. The V end lost 0 bases, the J end lost 2 bases, and 5 bases lay between the germline ends. The CDR3 here is CASSLGVNTEAFF. For the CDR3, the DNA is TGCGCCAGCAGCTTGGGAGTAAACACTGAAGCTTTCTTT.

V usage is TRBV30 and J usage is TRBJ1-2; 9 nucleotides align to TRBD1. The CDR3 contains 14 residues. Looked up from germline, CDR1 is GTSNPN and CDR2 is SVGIG (reference sequence). Unmatched junction bases numbered 11, after V lost 5 bases and J lost 7 bases. In DNA form, the CDR3 reads TGTGCCTGGGCTTACAGGGGGCGTTCAGGTGGCTACACCTTC. Protein: CAWAYRGRSGGYTF.

This clone was picked up a small number of times. This sample includes further DNA sequences coding for the same CDR3. Here the CDR3 reads CASSYRENQPQHF. The CDR3 nucleotides read TGTGCCAGCAGTTACCGGGAGAATCAGCCCCAGCATTTT. The V and J genes are TRBV6-5 and TRBJ1-5; no clear D. Germline values: CDR1 MNHEY, CDR2 SVGAGI. CDR3 length: 13 amino acids. V gave up 2 bases and J gave up 4 bases, with 6 bases separating them.

J is TRBJ1-2 and V is TRBV15; TRBD1 agrees at 11 bases. V was clipped by 3 bases and J by 6 bases; unmatched bases: 9. Germline CDR1 is LNHNV and CDR2 is YYDKDF (reference sequence). CDR3 length equals 16 residues. DNA of the CDR3: TGTGCCACCAGCAGGGACAGGGGGCCCTCAGTGAATGGCTACACCTTC. Residues: CATSRDRGPSVNGYTF.

The chain uses TRBV18 and TRBJ1-6; D ambiguous. V dropped 0 bases and J dropped 5 bases, with 8 bases sitting between them. Germline CDR1 KGHSH, CDR2 LQKENI. The CDR3 length is 15 residues. The CDR3 DNA follows: TGTGCCAGCTCACCACCGCGGGCAAATAATTCACCCCTCCACTTT. Translation: CASSPPRANNSPLHF.